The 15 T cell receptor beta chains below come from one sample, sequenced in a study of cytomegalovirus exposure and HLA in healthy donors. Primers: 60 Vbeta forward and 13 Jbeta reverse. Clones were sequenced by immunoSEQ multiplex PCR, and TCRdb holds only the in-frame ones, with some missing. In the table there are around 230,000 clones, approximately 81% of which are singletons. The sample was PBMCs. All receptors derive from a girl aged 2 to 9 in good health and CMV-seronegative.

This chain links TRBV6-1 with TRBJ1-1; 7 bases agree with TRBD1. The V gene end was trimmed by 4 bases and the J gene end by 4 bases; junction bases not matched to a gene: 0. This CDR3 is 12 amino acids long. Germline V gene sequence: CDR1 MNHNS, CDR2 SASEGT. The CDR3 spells CASSAGGTEAFF. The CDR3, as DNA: TGTGCCAGCAGTGCAGGGGGCACTGAAGCTTTCTTT.

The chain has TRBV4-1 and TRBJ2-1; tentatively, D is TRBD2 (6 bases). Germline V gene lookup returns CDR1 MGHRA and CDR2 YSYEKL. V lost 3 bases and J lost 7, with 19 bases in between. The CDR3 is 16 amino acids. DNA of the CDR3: TGCGCCAGCAGCCAGAGCCCCGGGTCTAGCGTGAATGAGCAGTTCTTC. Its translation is CASSQSPGSSVNEQFF.

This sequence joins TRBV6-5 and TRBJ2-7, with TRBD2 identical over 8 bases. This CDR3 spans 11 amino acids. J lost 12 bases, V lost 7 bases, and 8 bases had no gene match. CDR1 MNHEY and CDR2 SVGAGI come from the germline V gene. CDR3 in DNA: TGTGCCAGCACCGGGGGGGCGGCATGGTACTTC. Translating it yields CASTGGAAWYF.

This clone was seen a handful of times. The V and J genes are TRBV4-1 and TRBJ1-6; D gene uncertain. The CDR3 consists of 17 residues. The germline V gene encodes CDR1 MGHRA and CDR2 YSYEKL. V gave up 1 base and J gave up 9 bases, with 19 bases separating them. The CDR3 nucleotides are TGCGCCAGCAGCCAAGCATCGTTACGGGGAAGTGGTTCACCCCTCCACTTT. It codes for CASSQASLRGSGSPLHF.

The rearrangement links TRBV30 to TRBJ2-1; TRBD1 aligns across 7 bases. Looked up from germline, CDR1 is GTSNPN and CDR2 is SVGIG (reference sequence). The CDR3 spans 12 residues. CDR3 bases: TGTGCAGCTCGACAGGGTAGCAATGAGCAGTTCTTC. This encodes CAARQGSNEQFF.

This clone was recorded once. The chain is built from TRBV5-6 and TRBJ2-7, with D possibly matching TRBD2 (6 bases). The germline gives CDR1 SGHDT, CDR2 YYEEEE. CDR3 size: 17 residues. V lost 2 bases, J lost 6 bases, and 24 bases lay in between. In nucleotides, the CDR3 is TGTGCCAGCAGCTTTCTCCGCGGGATAAGAGCAAAGGGCGAGCAGTACTTC. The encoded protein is CASSFLRGIRAKGEQYF.

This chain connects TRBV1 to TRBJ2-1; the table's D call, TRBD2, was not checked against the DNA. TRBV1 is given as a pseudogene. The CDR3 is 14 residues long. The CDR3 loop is CTSSKREDGNEQFF. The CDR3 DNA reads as TGCACCAGCAGCAAACGGGAGGACGGGAATGAGCAGTTCTTC.

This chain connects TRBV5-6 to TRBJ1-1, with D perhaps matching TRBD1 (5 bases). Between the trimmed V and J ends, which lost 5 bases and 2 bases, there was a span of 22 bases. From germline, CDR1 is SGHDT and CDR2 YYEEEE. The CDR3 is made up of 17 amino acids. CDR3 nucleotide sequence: TGTGCCAGCAGACTCCATACGGGGAGGACAACCAACACTGAAGCTTTCTTT. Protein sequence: CASRLHTGRTTNTEAFF.

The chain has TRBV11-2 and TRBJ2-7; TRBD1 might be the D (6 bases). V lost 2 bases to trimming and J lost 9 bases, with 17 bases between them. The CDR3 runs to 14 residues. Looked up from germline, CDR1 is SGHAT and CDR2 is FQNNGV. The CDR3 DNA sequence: TGTGCCAGCAGCTTACAGGACAGCTACATGAGGCAGTACTTC. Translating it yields CASSLQDSYMRQYF.

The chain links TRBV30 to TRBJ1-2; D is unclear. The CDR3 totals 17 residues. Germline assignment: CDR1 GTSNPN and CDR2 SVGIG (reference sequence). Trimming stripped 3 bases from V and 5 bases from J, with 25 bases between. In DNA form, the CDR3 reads TGTGCCTGGAGCGACTATGCGCTCCGGGCCCAAGGATATGGCTACACCTTC. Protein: CAWSDYALRAQGYGYTF.

CDR3 loop: CAWHTGPYEQYF. The CDR3 nucleotides are TGTGCCTGGCATACAGGTCCCTACGAGCAGTACTTC. The chain employs TRBV30 and TRBJ2-7; weak D call: TRBD1 (5 bases). The germline gives CDR1 GTSNPN, CDR2 SVGIG (reference sequence). Trimming took 5 bases from V and 2 from J, leaving 10 bases between them. The CDR3 runs 12 residues.

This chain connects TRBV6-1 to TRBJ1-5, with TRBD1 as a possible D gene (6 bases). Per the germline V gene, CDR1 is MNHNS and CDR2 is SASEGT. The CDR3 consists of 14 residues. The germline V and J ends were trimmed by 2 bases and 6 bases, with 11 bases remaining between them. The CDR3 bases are TGTGCCAGCAGTGAATCGGGCAGGGGTCAGCCCCAGCATTTT. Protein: CASSESGRGQPQHF.

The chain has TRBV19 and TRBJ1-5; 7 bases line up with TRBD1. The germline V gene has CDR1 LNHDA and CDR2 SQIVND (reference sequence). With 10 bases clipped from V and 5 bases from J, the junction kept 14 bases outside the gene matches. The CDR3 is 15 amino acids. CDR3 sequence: CATSGQPMSDQPQHF. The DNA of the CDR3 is TGTGCCACATCGGGACAGCCCATGAGTGATCAGCCCCAGCATTTT.

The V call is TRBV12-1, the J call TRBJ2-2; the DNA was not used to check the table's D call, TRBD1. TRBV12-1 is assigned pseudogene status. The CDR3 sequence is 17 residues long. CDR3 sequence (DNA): TGTGCCAGCAGCTTCTTATGGGACAGGGAAGACACCGGGGAGCTGTTTTTT. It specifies CASSFLWDREDTGELFF.

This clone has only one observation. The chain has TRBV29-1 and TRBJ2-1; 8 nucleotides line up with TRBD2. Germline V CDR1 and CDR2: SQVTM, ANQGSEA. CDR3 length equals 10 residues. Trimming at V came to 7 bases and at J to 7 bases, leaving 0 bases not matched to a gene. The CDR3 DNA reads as TGCAGCGCGGGGGGGAATGAGCAGTTCTTC. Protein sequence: CSAGGNEQFF.